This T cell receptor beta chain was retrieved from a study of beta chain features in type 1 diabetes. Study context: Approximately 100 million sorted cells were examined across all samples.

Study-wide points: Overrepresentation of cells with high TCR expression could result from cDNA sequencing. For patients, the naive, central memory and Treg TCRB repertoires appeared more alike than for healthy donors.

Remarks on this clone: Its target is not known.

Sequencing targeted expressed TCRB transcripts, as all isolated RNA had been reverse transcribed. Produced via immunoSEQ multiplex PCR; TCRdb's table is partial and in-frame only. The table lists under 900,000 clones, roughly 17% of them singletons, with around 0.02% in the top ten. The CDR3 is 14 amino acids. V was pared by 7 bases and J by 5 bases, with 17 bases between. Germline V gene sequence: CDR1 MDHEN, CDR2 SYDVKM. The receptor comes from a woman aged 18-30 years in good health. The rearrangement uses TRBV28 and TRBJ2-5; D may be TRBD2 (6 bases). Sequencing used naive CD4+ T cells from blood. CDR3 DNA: TGTGCCAGCATGGCAGGATCGGGGAGGGAGACCCAGTACTTC. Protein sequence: CASMAGSGRETQYF.